This TCR beta chain emerged from a study of blood T cell repertoires in COVID-19. Overall study context: PBMCs, B-cell-depleted T cells, or T cells provided the cDNA or gDNA that made up the material.

Sequencing used immunoSEQ multiplex PCR; TCRdb keeps in-frame clones, though not all of them. The profile shows roughly 260,000 clones, approximately 92% of them singletons. Trimming shortened V by 1 base and J by 4 bases, and 9 bases separated the two germline ends. CDR1 is SGHNT and CDR2 is YYREEE in the germline V gene (reference sequence). The CDR3 contains 14 residues. This chain connects TRBV5-4 to TRBJ1-3; D is possibly TRBD1 (5 bases). Sequencing was done on a sample of peripheral blood. The sequence came from a person under 35 with COVID-19, enrolled during active disease. CDR3 bases: TGTGCCAGCAGCTTGACCGGGGGGGGAAACACCATATATTTT. Translated: CASSLTGGGNTIYF.